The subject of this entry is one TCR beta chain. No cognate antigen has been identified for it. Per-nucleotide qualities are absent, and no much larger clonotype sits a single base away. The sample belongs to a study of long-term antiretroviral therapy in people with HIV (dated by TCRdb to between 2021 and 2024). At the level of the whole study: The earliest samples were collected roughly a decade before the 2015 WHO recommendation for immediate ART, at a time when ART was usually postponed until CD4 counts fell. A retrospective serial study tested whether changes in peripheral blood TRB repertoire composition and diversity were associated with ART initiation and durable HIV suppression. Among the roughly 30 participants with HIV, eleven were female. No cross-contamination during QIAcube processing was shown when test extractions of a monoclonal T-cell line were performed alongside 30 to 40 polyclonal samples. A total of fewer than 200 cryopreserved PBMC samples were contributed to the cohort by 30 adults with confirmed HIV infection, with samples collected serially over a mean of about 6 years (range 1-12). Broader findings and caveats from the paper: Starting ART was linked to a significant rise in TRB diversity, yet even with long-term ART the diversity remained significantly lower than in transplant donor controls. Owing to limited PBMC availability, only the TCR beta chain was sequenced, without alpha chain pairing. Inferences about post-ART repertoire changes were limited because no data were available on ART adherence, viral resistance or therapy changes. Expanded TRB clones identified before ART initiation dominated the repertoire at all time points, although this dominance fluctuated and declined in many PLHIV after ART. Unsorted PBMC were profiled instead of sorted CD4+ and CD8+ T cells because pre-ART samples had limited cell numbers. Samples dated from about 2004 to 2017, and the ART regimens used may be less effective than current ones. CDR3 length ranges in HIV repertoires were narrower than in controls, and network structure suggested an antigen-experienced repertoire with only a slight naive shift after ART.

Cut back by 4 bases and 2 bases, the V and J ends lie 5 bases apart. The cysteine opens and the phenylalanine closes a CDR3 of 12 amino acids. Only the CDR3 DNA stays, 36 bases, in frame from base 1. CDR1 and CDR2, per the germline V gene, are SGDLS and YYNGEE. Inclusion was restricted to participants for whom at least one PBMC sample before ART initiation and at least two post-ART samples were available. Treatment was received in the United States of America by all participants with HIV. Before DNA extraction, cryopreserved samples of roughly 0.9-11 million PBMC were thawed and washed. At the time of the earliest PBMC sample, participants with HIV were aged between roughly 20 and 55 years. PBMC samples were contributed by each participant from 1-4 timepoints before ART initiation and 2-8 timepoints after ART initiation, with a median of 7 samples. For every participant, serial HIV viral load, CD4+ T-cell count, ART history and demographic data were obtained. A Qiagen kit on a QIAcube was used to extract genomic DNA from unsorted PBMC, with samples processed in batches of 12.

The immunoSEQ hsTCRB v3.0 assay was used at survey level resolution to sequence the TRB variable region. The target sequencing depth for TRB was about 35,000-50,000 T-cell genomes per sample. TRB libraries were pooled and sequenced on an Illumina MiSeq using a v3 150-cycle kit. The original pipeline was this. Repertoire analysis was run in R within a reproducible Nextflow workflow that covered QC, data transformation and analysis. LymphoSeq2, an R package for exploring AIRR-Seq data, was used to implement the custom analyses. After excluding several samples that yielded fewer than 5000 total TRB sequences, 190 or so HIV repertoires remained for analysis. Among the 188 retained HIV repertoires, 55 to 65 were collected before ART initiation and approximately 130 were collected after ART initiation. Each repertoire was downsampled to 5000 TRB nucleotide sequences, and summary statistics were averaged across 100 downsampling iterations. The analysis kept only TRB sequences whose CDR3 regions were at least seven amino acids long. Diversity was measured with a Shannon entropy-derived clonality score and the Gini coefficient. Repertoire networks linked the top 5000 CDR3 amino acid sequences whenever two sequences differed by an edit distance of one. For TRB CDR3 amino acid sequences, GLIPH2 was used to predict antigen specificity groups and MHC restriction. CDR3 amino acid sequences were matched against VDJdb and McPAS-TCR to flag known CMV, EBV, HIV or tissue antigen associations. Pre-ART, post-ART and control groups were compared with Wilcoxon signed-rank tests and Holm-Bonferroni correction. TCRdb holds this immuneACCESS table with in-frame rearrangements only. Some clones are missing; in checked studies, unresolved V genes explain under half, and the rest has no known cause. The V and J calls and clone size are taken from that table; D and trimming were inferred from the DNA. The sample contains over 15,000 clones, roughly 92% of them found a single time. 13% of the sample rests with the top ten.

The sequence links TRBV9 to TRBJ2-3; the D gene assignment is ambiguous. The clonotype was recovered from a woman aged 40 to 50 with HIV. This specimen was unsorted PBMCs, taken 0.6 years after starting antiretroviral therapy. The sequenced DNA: TGTGCCAGCAGCTTAGCCACAGATACGCAGTATTTT. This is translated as CASSLATDTQYF.